These T cell receptor beta chains were read from a single sample in a study of identical twins. MiXCR, applied by TCRdb to the 5' RACE reads, yields one record per CDR3 protein. The table has approximately 550,000 distinct CDR3 sequences, about a fifth seen once. Separately, the same data were catalogued under a study of yellow fever vaccine responses in identical twins.

The source material was CD4+ T cells sorted from blood. All receptors derive from a woman in her late teens or twenties in good health. Both conserved end residues are part of each CDR3. The D gene is left open where the match is weak. Clone size is shown for a subset of rows, as once, few, many or a class of expanded clone.

size: few; V: TRBV20-1; J: TRBJ2-1; D: TRBD2; CDR3: CSARGLLVGGIYNEQFF; DNA: TGCAGTGCTAGAGGCCTACTAGTCGGGGGGATCTACAATGAGCAGTTCTTC
size: few; V: TRBV24-1; J: TRBJ2-3; D: TRBD2; CDR3: CATSGLANGDTDTQYF; DNA: TGTGCCACCAGTGGACTAGCCAACGGAGACACAGATACGCAGTATTTT
size: few; V: TRBV6-1; J: TRBJ1-1; D: -; CDR3: CASSERVTANTEAFF; DNA: TGTGCCAGCAGTGAGAGGGTAACGGCGAACACTGAAGCTTTCTTT
size: few; V: TRBV7-3; J: TRBJ2-7; D: -; CDR3: CASSLGGTGNNEQYF; DNA: TGTGCCAGCAGCTTGGGGGGGACAGGTAACAACGAGCAGTACTTC
size: -; V: TRBV7-6; J: TRBJ1-4; D: -; CDR3: CASSLTPSTDNEKLFF; DNA: TGTGCCAGCAGCTTAACGCCCAGCACTGATAATGAAAAACTGTTTTTT
size: -; V: TRBV5-1; J: TRBJ2-5; D: TRBD2; CDR3: CASSWGGFEETQYF; DNA: TGCGCCAGCAGCTGGGGGGGTTTCGAAGAGACCCAGTACTTC
size: -; V: TRBV24-1; J: TRBJ2-7; D: -; CDR3: CATSDLGPPYEQYF; DNA: TGTGCCACCAGTGATTTGGGGCCGCCCTACGAGCAGTACTTC
size: few; V: TRBV12-3/TRBV12-4; J: TRBJ2-7; D: -; CDR3: CASTLRGGSYEQYF; DNA: TGTGCCAGCACCCTACGAGGGGGCTCCTACGAGCAGTACTTC
size: -; V: TRBV12-3/TRBV12-4; J: TRBJ2-7; D: -; CDR3: CASSKDRGISYEQYF; DNA: TGTGCCAGCAGCAAGGATAGAGGGATAAGCTACGAGCAGTACTTC
size: few; V: TRBV7-9; J: TRBJ2-1; D: TRBD2; CDR3: CASSLTSGGSVPPFF; DNA: TGTGCCAGCAGCTTGACTAGCGGAGGCTCCGTTCCCCCGTTCTTC
size: few; V: TRBV9; J: TRBJ2-1; D: TRBD1; CDR3: CASSVGGQDNEQFF; DNA: TGTGCCAGCAGCGTAGGGGGACAGGACAATGAGCAGTTCTTC
size: -; V: TRBV5-5; J: TRBJ2-3; D: TRBD2; CDR3: CASKGLAGSVTDTQYF; DNA: TGTGCCAGCAAGGGACTAGCGGGATCTGTGACAGATACGCAGTATTTT
size: -; V: TRBV18; J: TRBJ2-1; D: -; CDR3: CASSPPSRVNEQFF; DNA: TGTGCCAGCTCACCACCTAGCCGAGTAAATGAGCAGTTCTTC
size: few; V: TRBV10-3; J: TRBJ2-5; D: TRBD1; CDR3: CAISERDRGRFFGVETQYF; DNA: TGTGCCATCAGTGAACGGGACAGGGGGCGTTTTTTTGGAGTAGAGACCCAGTACTTC
size: -; V: TRBV29-1; J: TRBJ2-4; D: -; CDR3: CSVEDRFRGRVIAGAKNIQYF; DNA: TGCAGCGTTGAAGATCGCTTCAGGGGGAGGGTAATAGCGGGAGCCAAAAACATTCAGTACTTC
size: few; V: TRBV7-9; J: TRBJ2-3; D: -; CDR3: CASYLGFGTDTQYF; DNA: TGTGCCAGCTACCTAGGGTTCGGCACAGATACGCAGTATTTT
size: few; V: TRBV4-1; J: TRBJ2-3; D: TRBD2; CDR3: CASSQDSNGLASADTQYF; DNA: TGCGCCAGCAGCCAAGATTCTAATGGACTAGCGTCGGCAGATACGCAGTATTTT
size: few; V: TRBV20-1; J: TRBJ2-1; D: -; CDR3: CSAFNQGLHEQFF; DNA: TGCAGTGCTTTCAACCAGGGATTGCATGAGCAGTTCTTC
size: many; V: TRBV5-1; J: TRBJ2-1; D: TRBD2; CDR3: CASSYRLAGGLNEQFF; DNA: TGCGCCAGCAGCTACCGACTAGCGGGAGGGCTTAATGAGCAGTTCTTC
size: few; V: TRBV5-1; J: TRBJ2-7; D: -; CDR3: CASSNGFGTVYEQYF; DNA: TGCGCCAGCAGCAATGGCTTCGGGACGGTGTACGAGCAGTACTTC
size: few; V: TRBV11-2; J: TRBJ1-1; D: -; CDR3: CASSLGGLMNTEAFF; DNA: TGTGCCAGCAGCTTGGGGGGGCTGATGAACACTGAAGCTTTCTTT
size: -; V: TRBV6-5; J: TRBJ2-7; D: TRBD2; CDR3: CASSYSRRETSYEQYF; DNA: TGTGCCAGCAGTTACTCGCGGCGGGAGACTTCCTACGAGCAGTACTTC
size: -; V: TRBV3-1; J: TRBJ2-7; D: TRBD2; CDR3: CATTQDASGSYEQYF; DNA: TGTGCCACCACCCAGGATGCTAGCGGGAGTTACGAGCAGTACTTC
size: -; V: TRBV10-3; J: TRBJ2-7; D: TRBD2; CDR3: CAISGLAGGLGEQYF; DNA: TGTGCCATCAGTGGACTAGCGGGAGGTCTGGGAGAGCAGTACTTC
size: -; V: TRBV12-3/TRBV12-4; J: TRBJ2-1; D: TRBD2; CDR3: CASSRAGTSVNEQFF; DNA: TGTGCCAGCAGCCGAGCCGGGACTAGCGTCAATGAGCAGTTCTTC
size: few; V: TRBV29-1; J: TRBJ2-2; D: -; CDR3: CSVRRANTGELFF; DNA: TGCAGCGTTCGGAGGGCGAACACCGGGGAGCTGTTTTTT
size: few; V: TRBV28; J: TRBJ2-1; D: TRBD1; CDR3: CASSYPGTGGYNEQFF; DNA: TGTGCCAGCAGTTACCCCGGGACAGGGGGTTACAATGAGCAGTTCTTC
size: many; V: TRBV12-3/TRBV12-4; J: TRBJ2-7; D: TRBD2; CDR3: CASTPGGRGSDEQYF; DNA: TGTGCCAGCACCCCTGGCGGGAGAGGGTCCGACGAGCAGTACTTC
size: -; V: TRBV7-8; J: TRBJ2-5; D: -; CDR3: CASSLRRPAQETQYF; DNA: TGTGCCAGCAGCTTAAGGCGGCCAGCACAAGAGACCCAGTACTTC
size: few; V: TRBV12-3/TRBV12-4; J: TRBJ1-2; D: TRBD1; CDR3: CASSFGGYRGLGYTF; DNA: TGTGCCAGCAGTTTCGGGGGGTACAGGGGGCTTGGCTACACCTTC
size: -; V: TRBV10-3; J: TRBJ2-3; D: -; CDR3: CAISEVKGSTDTQYF; DNA: TGTGCCATCAGTGAAGTTAAGGGAAGCACAGATACGCAGTATTTT
size: -; V: TRBV27; J: TRBJ2-1; D: TRBD2; CDR3: CASSLGLAGGSQFF; DNA: TGTGCCAGCAGTTTAGGACTAGCGGGAGGGTCTCAGTTCTTC
size: few; V: TRBV3-1; J: TRBJ2-1; D: -; CDR3: CASSPDRGLSSYNEQFF; DNA: TGTGCCAGCAGCCCCGACCGGGGCTTAAGCTCCTACAATGAGCAGTTCTTC
size: -; V: TRBV7-2; J: TRBJ2-1; D: TRBD2; CDR3: CASSLGPAGGYNEQFF; DNA: TGTGCCAGCAGCTTAGGGCCAGCGGGAGGATACAATGAGCAGTTCTTC
size: -; V: TRBV28; J: TRBJ2-7; D: TRBD2; CDR3: CASTTGGASYEQYF; DNA: TGTGCCAGCACCACGGGGGGGGCCTCCTACGAGCAGTACTTC
size: few; V: TRBV12-3/TRBV12-4; J: TRBJ2-1; D: TRBD2; CDR3: CASSPRGGGNEQFF; DNA: TGTGCCAGCAGCCCCCGGGGGGGTGGGAATGAGCAGTTCTTC
size: few; V: TRBV28; J: TRBJ1-2; D: -; CDR3: CASRPWGTDNYGYTF; DNA: TGTGCCAGCCGCCCCTGGGGCACCGACAACTATGGCTACACCTTC
size: -; V: TRBV28; J: TRBJ2-1; D: TRBD1; CDR3: CASLTGVNEQFF; DNA: TGTGCCAGCCTAACAGGGGTCAATGAGCAGTTCTTC
size: -; V: TRBV12-3/TRBV12-4; J: TRBJ2-1; D: -; CDR3: CASTSRNNEQFF; DNA: TGTGCCAGCACATCGCGGAACAACGAGCAGTTCTTC
size: -; V: TRBV6-6; J: TRBJ2-2; D: -; CDR3: CASSYLGAGELFF; DNA: TGTGCCAGCAGTTACTTGGGGGCCGGGGAGCTGTTTTTT
size: -; V: TRBV12-3/TRBV12-4; J: TRBJ1-2; D: -; CDR3: CASSLGGSNHGYTF; DNA: TGTGCCAGCAGTTTAGGGGGCTCTAACCATGGCTACACCTTC
size: -; V: TRBV6-5; J: TRBJ2-7; D: -; CDR3: CASSSFSYEQYF; DNA: TGTGCCAGCAGTTCCTTCTCCTACGAGCAGTACTTC
size: -; V: TRBV7-2; J: TRBJ2-1; D: -; CDR3: CASSFPWGDNEQFF; DNA: TGTGCCAGCAGCTTCCCGTGGGGGGACAATGAGCAGTTCTTC
size: few; V: TRBV5-1; J: TRBJ2-3; D: -; CDR3: CASSRVAEPTDTQYF; DNA: TGCGCCAGCAGTAGAGTAGCGGAACCCACAGATACGCAGTATTTT